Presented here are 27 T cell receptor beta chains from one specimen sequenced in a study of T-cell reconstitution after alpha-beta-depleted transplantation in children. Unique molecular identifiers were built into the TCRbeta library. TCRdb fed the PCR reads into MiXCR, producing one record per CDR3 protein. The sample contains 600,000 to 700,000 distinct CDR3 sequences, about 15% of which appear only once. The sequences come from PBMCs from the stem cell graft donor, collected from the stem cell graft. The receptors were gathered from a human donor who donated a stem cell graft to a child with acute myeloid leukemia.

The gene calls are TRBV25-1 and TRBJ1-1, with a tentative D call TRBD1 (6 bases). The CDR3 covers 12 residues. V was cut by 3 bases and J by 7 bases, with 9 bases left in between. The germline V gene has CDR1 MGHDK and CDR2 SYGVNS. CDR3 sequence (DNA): TGTGCCAGCAGTGACGGGGGCTTTGAAGCTTTCTTT. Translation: CASSDGGFEAFF.

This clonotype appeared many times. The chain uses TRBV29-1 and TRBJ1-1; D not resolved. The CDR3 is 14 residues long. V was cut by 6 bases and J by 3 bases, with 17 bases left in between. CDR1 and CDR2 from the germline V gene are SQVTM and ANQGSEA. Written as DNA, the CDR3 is TGCAGCGTGAACGGGTTGTCATACGACACTGAAGCTTTCTTT. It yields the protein CSVNGLSYDTEAFF.

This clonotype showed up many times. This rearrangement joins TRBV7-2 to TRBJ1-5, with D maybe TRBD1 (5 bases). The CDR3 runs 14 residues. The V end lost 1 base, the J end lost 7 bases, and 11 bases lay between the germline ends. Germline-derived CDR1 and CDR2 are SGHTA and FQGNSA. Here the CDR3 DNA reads TGTGCCAGCAGCTTAGATGGGGCAGGGCAGCCCCAGCATTTT. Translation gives CASSLDGAGQPQHF. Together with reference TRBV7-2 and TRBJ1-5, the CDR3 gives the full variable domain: GAGVSQSPSNKVTEKGKDVELRCDPISGHTALYWYRQSLGQGLEFLIYFQGNSAPDKSGLPSDRFSAERTGGSVSTLTIQRTQQEDSAVYLCASSLDGAGQPQHFGDGTRLSIL.

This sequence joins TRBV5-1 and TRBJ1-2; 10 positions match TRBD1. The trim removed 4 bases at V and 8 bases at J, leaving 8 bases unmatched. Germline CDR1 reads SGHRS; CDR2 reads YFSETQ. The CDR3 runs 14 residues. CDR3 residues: CASSPGTGVGGYTF. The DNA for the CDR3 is TGCGCCAGCAGCCCGGGGACAGGGGTAGGCGGCTACACCTTC.

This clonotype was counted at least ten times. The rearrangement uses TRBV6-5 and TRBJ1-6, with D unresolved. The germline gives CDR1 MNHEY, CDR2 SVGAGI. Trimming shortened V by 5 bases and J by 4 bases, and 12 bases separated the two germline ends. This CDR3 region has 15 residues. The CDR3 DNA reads TGTGCCAGCAGTACTCAGGTCAAATATAATTCACCCCTCCACTTT. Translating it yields CASSTQVKYNSPLHF.

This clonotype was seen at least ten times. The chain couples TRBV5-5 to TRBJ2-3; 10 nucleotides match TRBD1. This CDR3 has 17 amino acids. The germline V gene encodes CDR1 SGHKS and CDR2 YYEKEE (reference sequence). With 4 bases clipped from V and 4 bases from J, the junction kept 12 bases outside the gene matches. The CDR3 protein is CASSVSIRDRGADTQYF. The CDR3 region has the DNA TGTGCCAGCAGCGTATCGATCCGGGACAGGGGAGCAGATACGCAGTATTTT. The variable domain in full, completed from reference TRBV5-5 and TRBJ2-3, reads DAGVTQSPTHLIKTRGQQVTLRCSPISGHKSVSWYQQVLGQGPQFIFQYYEKEERGRGNFPDRFSARQFPNYSSELNVNALLLGDSALYLCASSVSIRDRGADTQYFGPGTRLTVL.

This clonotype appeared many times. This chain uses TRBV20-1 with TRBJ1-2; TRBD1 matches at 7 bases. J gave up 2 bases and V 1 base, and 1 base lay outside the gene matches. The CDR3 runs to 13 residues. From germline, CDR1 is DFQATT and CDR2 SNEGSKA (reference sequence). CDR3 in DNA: TGCAGTGCTAGAGGACAGGGAAACTATGGCTACACCTTC. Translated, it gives CSARGQGNYGYTF.

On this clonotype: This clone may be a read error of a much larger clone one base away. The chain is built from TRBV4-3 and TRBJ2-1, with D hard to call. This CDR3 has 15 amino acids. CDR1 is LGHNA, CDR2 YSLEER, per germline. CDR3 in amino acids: CASSQVPGIYDEQFF. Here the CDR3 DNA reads TGCGCCAGCAGCCAAGTCCCGGGTATCTACGATGAGCAGTTCTTC.

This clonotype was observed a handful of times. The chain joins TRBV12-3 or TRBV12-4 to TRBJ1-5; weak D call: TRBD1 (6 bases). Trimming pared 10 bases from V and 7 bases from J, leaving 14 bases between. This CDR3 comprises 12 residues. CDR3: CATLLGAQPQHF. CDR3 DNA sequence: TGTGCCACACTACTGGGGGCCCAGCCCCAGCATTTT.

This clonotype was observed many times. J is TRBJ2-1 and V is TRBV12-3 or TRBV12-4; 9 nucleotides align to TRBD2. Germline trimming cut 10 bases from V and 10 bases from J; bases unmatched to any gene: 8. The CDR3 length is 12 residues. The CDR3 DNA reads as TGTGCCACTGGGACTAGCCGGCGGGAGCAGTTCTTC. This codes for CATGTSRREQFF.

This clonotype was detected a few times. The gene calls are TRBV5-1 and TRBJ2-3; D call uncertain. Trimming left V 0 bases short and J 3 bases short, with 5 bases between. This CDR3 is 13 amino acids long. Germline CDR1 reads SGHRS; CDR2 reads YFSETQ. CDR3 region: CASSLDATDTQYF. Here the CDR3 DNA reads TGCGCCAGCAGCTTGGACGCTACAGATACGCAGTATTTT.

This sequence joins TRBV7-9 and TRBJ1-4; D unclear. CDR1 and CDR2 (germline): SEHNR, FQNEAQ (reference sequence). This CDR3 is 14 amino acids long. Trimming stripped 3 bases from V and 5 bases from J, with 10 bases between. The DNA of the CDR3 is TGTGCCAGCAGCTTCGCAGTGGAGAATGAAAAACTGTTTTTT. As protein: CASSFAVENEKLFF.

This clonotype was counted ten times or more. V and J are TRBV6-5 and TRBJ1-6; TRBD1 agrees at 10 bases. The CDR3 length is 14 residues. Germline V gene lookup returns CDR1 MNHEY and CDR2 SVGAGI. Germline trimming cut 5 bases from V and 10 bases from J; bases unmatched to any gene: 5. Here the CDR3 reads CASSRDRGQSPLHF. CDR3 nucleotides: TGTGCCAGCAGTCGGGACAGGGGACAATCACCCCTCCACTTT.

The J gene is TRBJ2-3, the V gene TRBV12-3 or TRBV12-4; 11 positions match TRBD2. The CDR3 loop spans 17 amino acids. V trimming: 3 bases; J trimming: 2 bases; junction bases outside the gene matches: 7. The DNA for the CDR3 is TGTGCCAGCAGTTTTGGCACTAGCGGGGGCAACACAGATACGCAGTATTTT. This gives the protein CASSFGTSGGNTDTQYF.

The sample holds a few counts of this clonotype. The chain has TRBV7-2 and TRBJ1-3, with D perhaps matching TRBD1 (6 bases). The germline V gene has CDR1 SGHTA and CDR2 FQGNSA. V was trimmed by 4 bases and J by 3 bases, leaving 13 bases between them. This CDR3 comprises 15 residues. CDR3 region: CASSSPGQRGNTIYF. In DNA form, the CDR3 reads TGTGCCAGCAGCTCTCCCGGACAGCGTGGAAACACCATATATTTT.

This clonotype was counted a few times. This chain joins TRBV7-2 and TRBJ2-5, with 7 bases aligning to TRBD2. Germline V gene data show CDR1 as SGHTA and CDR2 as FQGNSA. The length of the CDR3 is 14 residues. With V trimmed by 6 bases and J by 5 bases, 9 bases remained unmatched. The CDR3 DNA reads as TGTGCCAGCAGACTAGTACTAGCGCGGGAGACCCAGTACTTC. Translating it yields CASRLVLARETQYF. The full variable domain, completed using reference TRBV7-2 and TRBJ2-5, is GAGVSQSPSNKVTEKGKDVELRCDPISGHTALYWYRQSLGQGLEFLIYFQGNSAPDKSGLPSDRFSAERTGGSVSTLTIQRTQQEDSAVYLCASRLVLARETQYFGPGTRLLVL.

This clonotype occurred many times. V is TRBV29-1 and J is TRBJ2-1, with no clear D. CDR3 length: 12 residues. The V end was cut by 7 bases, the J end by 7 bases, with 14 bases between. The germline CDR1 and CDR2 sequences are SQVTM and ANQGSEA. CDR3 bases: TGCAGCGCTCCAAACTACGGGAATGAGCAGTTCTTC. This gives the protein CSAPNYGNEQFF.

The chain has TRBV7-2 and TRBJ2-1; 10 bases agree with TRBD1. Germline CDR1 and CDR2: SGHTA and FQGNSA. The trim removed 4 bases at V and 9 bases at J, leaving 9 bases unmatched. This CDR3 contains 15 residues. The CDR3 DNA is TGTGCCAGCAGCTCTACGGGACAGGGGTTATCTGAGCAGTTCTTC. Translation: CASSSTGQGLSEQFF.

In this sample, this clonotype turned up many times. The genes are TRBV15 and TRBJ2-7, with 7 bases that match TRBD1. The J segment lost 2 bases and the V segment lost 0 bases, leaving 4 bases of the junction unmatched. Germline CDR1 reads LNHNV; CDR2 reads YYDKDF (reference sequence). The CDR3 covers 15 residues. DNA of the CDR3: TGTGCCACCAGCAGAGACACAGGGGAAACCTACGAGCAGTACTTC. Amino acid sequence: CATSRDTGETYEQYF. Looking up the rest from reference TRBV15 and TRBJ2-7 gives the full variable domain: DAMVIQNPRYQVTQFGKPVTLSCSQTLNHNVMYWYQQKSSQAPKLLFHYYDKDFNNEADTPDNFQSRRPNTSFCFLDIRSPGLGDTAMYLCATSRDTGETYEQYFGPGTRLTVT.

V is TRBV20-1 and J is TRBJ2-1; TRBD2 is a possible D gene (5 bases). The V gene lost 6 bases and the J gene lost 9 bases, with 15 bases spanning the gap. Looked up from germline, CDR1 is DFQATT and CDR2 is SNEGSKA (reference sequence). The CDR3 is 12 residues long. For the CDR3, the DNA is TGCAGTGCCCACCGGGCGGGCCGTGAGCAGTTCTTC. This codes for CSAHRAGREQFF.

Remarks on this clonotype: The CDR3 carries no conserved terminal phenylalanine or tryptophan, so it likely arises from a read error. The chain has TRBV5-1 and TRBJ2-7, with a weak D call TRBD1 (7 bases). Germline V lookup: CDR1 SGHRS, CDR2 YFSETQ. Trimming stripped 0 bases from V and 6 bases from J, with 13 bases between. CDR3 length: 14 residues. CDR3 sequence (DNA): TGCGCCAGCAGCTTGGATATCCAGGGGGGCGAGCAGTACTTG. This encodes CASSLDIQGGEQYL.

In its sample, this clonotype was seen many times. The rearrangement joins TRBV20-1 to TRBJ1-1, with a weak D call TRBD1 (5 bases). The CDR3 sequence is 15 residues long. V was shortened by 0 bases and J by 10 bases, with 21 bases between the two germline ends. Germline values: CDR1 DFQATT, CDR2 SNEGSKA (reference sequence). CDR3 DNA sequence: TGCAGTGCTAGAGATCAGGCACCCTATGTCGGGGGAGCTTTCTTT. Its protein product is CSARDQAPYVGGAFF.

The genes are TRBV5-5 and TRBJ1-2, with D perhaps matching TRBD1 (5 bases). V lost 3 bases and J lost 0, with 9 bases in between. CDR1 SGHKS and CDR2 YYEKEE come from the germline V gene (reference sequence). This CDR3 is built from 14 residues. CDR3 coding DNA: TGTGCCAGCAGCTCTGGGGGAGCTAACTATGGCTACACCTTC. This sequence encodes CASSSGGANYGYTF. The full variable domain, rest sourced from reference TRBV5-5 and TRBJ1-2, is DAGVTQSPTHLIKTRGQQVTLRCSPISGHKSVSWYQQVLGQGPQFIFQYYEKEERGRGNFPDRFSARQFPNYSSELNVNALLLGDSALYLCASSSGGANYGYTFGSGTRLTVV.

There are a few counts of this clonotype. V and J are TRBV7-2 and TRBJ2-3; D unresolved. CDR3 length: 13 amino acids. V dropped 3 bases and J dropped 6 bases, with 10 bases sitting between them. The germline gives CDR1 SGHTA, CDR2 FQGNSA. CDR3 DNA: TGTGCCAGCAGCTTCCCGGGTAGGGATACGCAGTATTTT. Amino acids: CASSFPGRDTQYF.

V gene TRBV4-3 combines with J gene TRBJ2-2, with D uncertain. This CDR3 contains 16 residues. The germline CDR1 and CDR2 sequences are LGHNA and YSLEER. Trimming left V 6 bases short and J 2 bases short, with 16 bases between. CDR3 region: CASSVLVFPNTGELFF. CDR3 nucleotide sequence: TGCGCCAGCAGTGTTCTTGTTTTCCCCAACACCGGGGAGCTGTTTTTT.

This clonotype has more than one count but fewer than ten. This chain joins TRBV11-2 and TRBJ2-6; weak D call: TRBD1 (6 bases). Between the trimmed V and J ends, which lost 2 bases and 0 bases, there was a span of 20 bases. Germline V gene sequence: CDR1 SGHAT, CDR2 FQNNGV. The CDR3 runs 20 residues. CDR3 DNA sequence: TGTGCCAGCAGCTTAAGGAGTGGCCGGACAGAGAGCTCTGGGGCCAACGTCCTGACTTTC. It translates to CASSLRSGRTESSGANVLTF.

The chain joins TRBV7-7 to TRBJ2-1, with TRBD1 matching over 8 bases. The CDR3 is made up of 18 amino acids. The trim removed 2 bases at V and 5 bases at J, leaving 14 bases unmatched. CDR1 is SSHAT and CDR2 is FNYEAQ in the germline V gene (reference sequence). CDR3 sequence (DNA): TGTGCCAGCAGCTTAAATAGTCCGAGTTTGGACAGGGACAATGAGCAGTTCTTC. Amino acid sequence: CASSLNSPSLDRDNEQFF.